This TCR beta chain appears in the sequencing data of a study of T cell repertoires in cytomegalovirus infection. V lost 8 bases to trimming and J lost 6 bases, with 17 bases between them. There are 14 residues in the CDR3. One entry per CDR3 protein results from TCRdb running MiXCR on the reads. Here the sample spans hundreds of thousands of distinct CDR3 sequences, 20% to 25% being singletons. The J gene is TRBJ2-2, the V gene TRBV5-3; a possible D gene is TRBD2 (6 bases). TRBV5-3 has ORF status, its function being uncertain. The sequence came from a human donor in good health (CMV status not recorded). Some clones in this sample may be carry-over from other donors' samples. Sequencing input: CD8+ T cells from PBMCs. The CDR3 sequence: CASSSVPGAGELFF. In nucleotides, the CDR3 is TGTGCCAGCAGTTCGGTACCGGGGGCCGGGGAGCTGTTTTTT.